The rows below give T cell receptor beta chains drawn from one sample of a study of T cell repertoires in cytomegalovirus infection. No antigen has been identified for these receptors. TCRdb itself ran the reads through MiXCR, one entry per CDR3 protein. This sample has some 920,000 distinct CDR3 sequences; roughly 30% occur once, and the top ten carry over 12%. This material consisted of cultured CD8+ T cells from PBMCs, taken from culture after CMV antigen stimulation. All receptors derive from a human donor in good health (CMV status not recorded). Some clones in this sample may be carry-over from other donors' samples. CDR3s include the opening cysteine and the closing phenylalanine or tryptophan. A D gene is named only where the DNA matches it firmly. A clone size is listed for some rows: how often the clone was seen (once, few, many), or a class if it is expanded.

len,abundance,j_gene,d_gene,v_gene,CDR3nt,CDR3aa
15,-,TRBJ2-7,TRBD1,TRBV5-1,TGCGCCAGCAGCTCCCGGGACAGGTATCCCTACGAGCAGTACTTC,CASSSRDRYPYEQYF
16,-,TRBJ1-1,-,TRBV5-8,TGTGCCAGCAGTTTCTTGAGCGACCGGGTCGCCACTGAAGCTTTCTTT,CASSFLSDRVATEAFF
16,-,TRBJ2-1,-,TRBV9,TGTGCCAGCAGCGTAGCTACGGGGGACTCTCACAATGAGCAGTTCTTC,CASSVATGDSHNEQFF
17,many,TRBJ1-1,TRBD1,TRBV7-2,TGTGCCAGTAGCTATAGGCGGACAGGTCTGATAGAAACTGAAGCTTTCTTT,CASSYRRTGLIETEAFF
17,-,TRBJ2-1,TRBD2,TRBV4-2,TGTGCCAGCAGCCTCGGGACTAGCGGGGGGGCTACCAGTGAGCAGTTCTTC,CASSLGTSGGATSEQFF
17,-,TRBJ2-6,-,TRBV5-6,TGTGCCAGCAGCGGTGGCTTCGGGTTAGCTGGGGCCAACGTCCTGACTTTC,CASSGGFGLAGANVLTF
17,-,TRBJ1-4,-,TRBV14,TGTGCCAGCAGCCAAGATATTTGGGGGACGACTGATGAAAAACTGTTTTTT,CASSQDIWGTTDEKLFF
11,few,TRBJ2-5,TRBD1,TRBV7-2,TGTGCCAGCAGCCGGGGACAGGGCCAGTACTTC,CASSRGQGQYF
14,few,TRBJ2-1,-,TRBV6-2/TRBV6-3,TGTGCCAGCAGTCCCGACAGAATCTACAATGAGCAGTTCTTC,CASSPDRIYNEQFF
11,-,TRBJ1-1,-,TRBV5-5,TGTGCCAGCAGCTTGCAGGGAAAAGCTTTCTTT,CASSLQGKAFF
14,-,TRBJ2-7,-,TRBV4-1,TGCGCCAGCAGCCAAGAAGACGGAGGCCGTGAGCAGTACTTC,CASSQEDGGREQYF
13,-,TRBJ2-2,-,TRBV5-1,TGCGCCAGCAGCCTCTATTTCACCGGGGAGCTGTTTTTT,CASSLYFTGELFF
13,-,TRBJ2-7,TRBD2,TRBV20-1,TGCAGTGCTAGGGTGCGGGGGTCGTACGAGCAGTACTTC,CSARVRGSYEQYF
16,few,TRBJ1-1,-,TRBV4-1,TGCGCCAGCAGCCAAGCCCGTTCAGGTATGAACACTGAAGCTTTCTTT,CASSQARSGMNTEAFF
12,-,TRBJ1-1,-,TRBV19,TGTGCCAGTACCCTTGGCAGGGTTGAAGCTTTCTTT,CASTLGRVEAFF
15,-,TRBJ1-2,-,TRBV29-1,TGCAGCGTTGAGGACTACATGGGTTCTAACTATGGCTACACCTTC,CSVEDYMGSNYGYTF
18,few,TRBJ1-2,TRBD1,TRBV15,TGTGCCACCAGCATCTCCAGACGATGGTACAGGGGCAACGATGGCTACACCTTC,CATSISRRWYRGNDGYTF
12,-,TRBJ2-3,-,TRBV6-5,TGTGCCAGCAGTTCGGCAGGGTGGACGCAGTATTTT,CASSSAGWTQYF
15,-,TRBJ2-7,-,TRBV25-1,TGTGCCAGCAGTGATGATTTGACACAGGCCTACGAGCAGTACTTC,CASSDDLTQAYEQYF
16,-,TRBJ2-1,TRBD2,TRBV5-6,TGTGCCAGCATGGGACTAGCGGGGGGGCCCGAGAGTGAGCAGTTCTTC,CASMGLAGGPESEQFF
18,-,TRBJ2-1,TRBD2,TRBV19,TGTGCCAGTAGTATAATAGTTAGCGGGGGGACCTCCTACAATGAGCAGTTCTTC,CASSIIVSGGTSYNEQFF
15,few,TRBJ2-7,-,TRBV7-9,TGTGCCAGCAGCCCTCGGGTTTCCGGGGACTACGAGCAGTACTTC,CASSPRVSGDYEQYF
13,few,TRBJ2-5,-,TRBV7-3,TGTGCCAGCAGCCCCGAAGGTGGAAAGACCCAGTACTTC,CASSPEGGKTQYF
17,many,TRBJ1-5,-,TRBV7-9,TGTGCCAGCAGCTCAACCGCCTCAGGGGCGGAGGGGCAGCCCCAGCATTTT,CASSSTASGAEGQPQHF
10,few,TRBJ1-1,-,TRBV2,TGTGCCACCTTGAGGGGTGAAGCTTTCTTT,CATLRGEAFF